Sequencing of this T cell receptor (beta chain) was carried out in a study of blood T cell repertoires in COVID-19. Across the whole study: Donors in the United States, Italy and Spain gave samples during acute or convalescent COVID-19. In each case, the material was cDNA or gDNA derived from T cells, B-cell-depleted T cells, or PBMCs.

Germline V gene sequence: CDR1 MNHEY, CDR2 SVGAGI. This CDR3 region has 14 residues. V lost 0 bases and J 6 bases, leaving 12 bases between the germline ends. Clones were sequenced by immunoSEQ multiplex PCR, and TCRdb holds only the in-frame ones, with some missing. Of roughly 200,000 clones detected, approximately 85% appear once; the ten largest clones hold roughly 5.3%. The sequenced material came from peripheral blood. This chain links TRBV6-5 with TRBJ2-7; no clear D gene. This TCR came from a woman in her 70s with active or convalescent COVID-19. CDR3 protein: CASSYSMLAAEQYF. The CDR3 DNA reads TGTGCCAGCAGTTACTCGATGTTAGCAGCCGAGCAGTACTTC.